These 20 T cell receptor beta chains came from one sample sequenced in a study of OX40 agonist ivuxolimab in advanced cancers. Libraries were constructed by the immunoSEQ multiplex PCR assay. TCRdb re-hosts the immuneACCESS table, in-frame sequences only. Its copies lack some clones; in the studies checked, an unresolved V gene accounts for under half of them, and the cause for the rest is not known. The sample table contains around 21,000 clones; only one count was recorded for around 67% of them. The ten biggest clones cover around 30% of the sample. This specimen was CD4+ or CD8+ T cells sorted from blood, taken in a trial of the OX40 agonist ivuxolimab. The receptor source for this set is an adult with an advanced solid tumor such as melanoma, head and neck, liver or kidney cancer.

In this sample, this clone turned up once. The chain employs TRBV20-1 and TRBJ1-2, with 7 bases lining up with TRBD1. There are 11 residues in the CDR3. Germline-derived CDR1 and CDR2 are DFQATT and SNEGSKA (reference sequence). As DNA, the CDR3 is TGCAGCGTACACAGGGGCGGCGGCTACACCTTC. It encodes CSVHRGGGYTF.

This rearrangement joins TRBV4-3 to TRBJ2-5, with D maybe TRBD2 (6 bases). Between the trimmed V and J ends, which lost 4 bases and 7 bases, there was a span of 16 bases. This CDR3 region has 14 residues. Germline V lookup: CDR1 LGHNA, CDR2 YSLEER. CDR3 nucleotide sequence: TGCGCCAGCAGCCCCTACCAGGAGGAGGGGACCCAGTACTTC. It codes for CASSPYQEEGTQYF.

With regard to this clone: Its ends do not fully match the called genes, so a read error is possible. This chain joins TRBV5-6 and TRBJ2-7; 9 nucleotides match TRBD2. The CDR3 runs to 15 residues. Germline lookup yields CDR1 SGHDT and CDR2 YYEEEE. The CDR3 loop reads CASSLGRGLAHEQYF. The CDR3 coding sequence is TGTGCCAGCAGTTTGGGACGCGGACTAGCGCACGAGCAGTACTTC. The complete variable domain, with remaining parts taken from reference TRBV5-6 and TRBJ2-7, reads DAGVTQSPTHLIKTRGQQVTLRCSPKSGHDTVSWYQQALGQGPQFIFQYYEEEERQRGNFPDRFSGHQFPNYSSELNVNALLLGDSALYLCASSLGRGLAHEQYFGPGTRLTVT.

This clone rates as medium-sized. The rearrangement uses TRBV6-1 and TRBJ2-1; 10 nucleotides agree with TRBD2. The J segment lost 2 bases and the V segment lost 2 bases, leaving 0 bases of the junction unmatched. The germline V gene has CDR1 MNHNS and CDR2 SASEGT. The CDR3 totals 15 residues. CDR3: CASSELAGAYNEQFF. In nucleotides, the CDR3 is TGTGCCAGCAGTGAACTAGCGGGAGCCTACAATGAGCAGTTCTTC.

In its sample, this clone ranks as medium-sized (0.01 to 0.1%). Other DNA sequences in the sample encode the same CDR3. The chain links TRBV19 to TRBJ2-1; D is unresolved. V lost 1 base and J lost 5, with 12 bases in between. The germline gives CDR1 LNHDA, CDR2 SQIVND (reference sequence). The CDR3 spans 15 residues. CDR3 bases: TGTGCCAGTAGTATAGGCCCCCTTGAACACAATGAGCAGTTCTTC. Its protein product is CASSIGPLEHNEQFF.

This clone was seen a handful of times. The chain carries TRBV5-6 and TRBJ2-7; no firm D call. Germline CDR1 and CDR2: SGHDT and YYEEEE. This CDR3 has 14 amino acids. V lost 0 bases to trimming and J lost 3 bases, with 10 bases between them. The CDR3 DNA sequence: TGTGCCAGCAGCTTGGATCTCCATGGCTACGAGCAGTACTTC. As protein: CASSLDLHGYEQYF.

This clone showed up just once. This chain uses TRBV10-1 with TRBJ1-2, with D unclear. The CDR3 is 13 amino acids. CDR1 WNHNN and CDR2 SYGVQD come from the germline V gene (reference sequence). V was shortened by 2 bases and J by 1 base, with 5 bases between the two germline ends. The CDR3 reads CASSESLNYGYTF. Here the CDR3 DNA reads TGCGCCAGCAGTGAGAGCCTTAACTATGGCTACACCTTC.

This rearrangement joins TRBV19 to TRBJ2-5; possibly TRBD2 for D (6 bases). The CDR3 length is 14 residues. Germline V gene sequence: CDR1 LNHDA, CDR2 SQIVND (reference sequence). Trimming cost V 2 bases and J 0 bases, with 7 bases left between them. The CDR3 DNA reads TGTGCCAGTAGTATATTAGCGGACCAAGAGACCCAGTACTTC. It codes for CASSILADQETQYF.

This chain connects TRBV5-6 to TRBJ2-7; no firm D call. Germline lookup yields CDR1 SGHDT and CDR2 YYEEEE. The CDR3 covers 11 residues. V lost 4 bases and J lost 9, with 11 bases in between. CDR3 nucleotides: TGTGCCAGCAGCACCGGCCTCGGGCAGTACTTC. Translating it yields CASSTGLGQYF.

The chain has TRBV18 and TRBJ2-3, with 8 bases lining up with TRBD2. V shed 0 bases, J shed 3 bases, and the junction held 2 bases outside the gene matches. This CDR3 is built from 15 residues. The germline CDR1 and CDR2 sequences are KGHSH and LQKENI. CDR3: CASSPPGLETDTQYF. The CDR3 DNA follows: TGTGCCAGCTCACCACCGGGACTAGAAACAGATACGCAGTATTTT.

The chain employs TRBV27 and TRBJ1-2; D is uncertain. This CDR3 is built from 14 residues. The V and J ends lost 1 base and 0 bases respectively, with 6 bases between them. Germline lookup yields CDR1 MNHEY and CDR2 SMNVEV (reference sequence). The CDR3 here is CASSLYGSNYGYTF. The CDR3 DNA is TGTGCCAGCAGTTTATATGGGTCTAACTATGGCTACACCTTC.

The gene calls are TRBV28 and TRBJ2-2, with D perhaps TRBD2 (6 bases). The CDR3 runs 16 residues. Germline CDR1 is MDHEN and CDR2 is SYDVKM. Trimming took 6 bases from V and 1 from J, leaving 15 bases between them. As DNA, the CDR3 is TGTGCCAGCAGCCGTAGCGGCAATCTGAACACCGGGGAGCTGTTTTTT. Its protein product is CASSRSGNLNTGELFF.

This rearrangement joins TRBV28 to TRBJ2-1; 10 positions agree with TRBD2. In germline, CDR1 is MDHEN, CDR2 SYDVKM. The CDR3 loop spans 15 amino acids. V gave up 3 bases and J gave up 3 bases; unmatched junction bases: 2. The CDR3 DNA reads TGTGCCAGCAGTTTGACTAGCGGGTTCTACAATGAGCAGTTCTTC. Translated, it gives CASSLTSGFYNEQFF.

The chain links TRBV20-1 to TRBJ2-1; the D is unclear. Germline V gene sequence: CDR1 DFQATT, CDR2 SNEGSKA (reference sequence). The V end was cut by 4 bases, the J end by 2 bases, with 3 bases between. The CDR3 totals 11 residues. CDR3: CSAKTYNEQFF. The CDR3, as DNA: TGCAGTGCTAAAACCTACAATGAGCAGTTCTTC.

V is TRBV27 and J is TRBJ2-1; D not resolved. The CDR3 loop spans 14 amino acids. CDR1 and CDR2 (germline): MNHEY, SMNVEV (reference sequence). The V end was cut by 1 base, the J end by 9 bases, with 13 bases between. CDR3 sequence reads: CASSLLGNTFEQFF. As DNA, the CDR3 is TGTGCCAGCAGTTTATTAGGGAATACGTTTGAGCAGTTCTTC.

This chain connects TRBV7-6 to TRBJ2-3; D call uncertain. Germline CDR1 SGHVS, CDR2 FNYEAQ. The CDR3 loop spans 13 amino acids. Trimming took off 2 bases at V and 2 bases at J, with 5 bases between the two ends. Here the CDR3 DNA reads TGTGCCAGCAGCTTACTTGTCACAGATACGCAGTATTTT. Protein product: CASSLLVTDTQYF. Full variable domain (remainder filled in from reference TRBV7-6 and TRBJ2-3): GAGVSQSPRYKVTKRGQDVALRCDPISGHVSLYWYRQALGQGPEFLTYFNYEAQQDKSGLPNDRFSAERPEGSISTLTIQRTEQRDSAMYRCASSLLVTDTQYFGPGTRLTVL.

This rearrangement joins TRBV4-3 to TRBJ2-5; a possible D gene is TRBD2 (5 bases). The end of the DNA aligns better with TRBJ2-7, so the J call may be wrong. CDR1 is LGHNA and CDR2 is YSLEER in the germline V gene. The CDR3 has 13 amino acids. The CDR3 reads CASSPGSAYEQYF. The CDR3 DNA follows: TGCGCCAGCAGCCCGGGGAGTGCCTACGAGCAGTACTTC.

The chain recombines TRBV6-5 with TRBJ2-1; D not certain. V dropped 7 bases and J dropped 4 bases, with 5 bases sitting between them. Germline lookup yields CDR1 MNHEY and CDR2 SVGAGI. The CDR3 runs to 11 residues. The CDR3 is CASMAYNEQFF. The CDR3 DNA sequence: TGTGCCAGCATGGCTTACAATGAGCAGTTCTTC.

The chain carries TRBV18 and TRBJ1-1, with unresolved D. The V end lost 4 bases, the J end lost 5 bases, and 14 bases lay between the germline ends. This CDR3 contains 14 residues. Germline CDR1 reads KGHSH; CDR2 reads LQKENI. The CDR3: CASSQDVRGTEAFF. The CDR3 nucleotides read TGTGCCAGCTCACAGGACGTCAGAGGGACTGAAGCTTTCTTT.

The V call is TRBV27, the J call TRBJ2-7, with D possibly matching TRBD2 (6 bases). Germline CDR1 and CDR2: MNHEY and SMNVEV (reference sequence). The CDR3 is made up of 14 amino acids. The ends were cut back, 8 bases at V and 2 bases at J, with 16 bases in the middle. The CDR3 sequence is CASHGSGGTYEQYF. The CDR3 nucleotides are TGTGCCAGCCATGGCAGCGGAGGGACCTACGAGCAGTACTTC.